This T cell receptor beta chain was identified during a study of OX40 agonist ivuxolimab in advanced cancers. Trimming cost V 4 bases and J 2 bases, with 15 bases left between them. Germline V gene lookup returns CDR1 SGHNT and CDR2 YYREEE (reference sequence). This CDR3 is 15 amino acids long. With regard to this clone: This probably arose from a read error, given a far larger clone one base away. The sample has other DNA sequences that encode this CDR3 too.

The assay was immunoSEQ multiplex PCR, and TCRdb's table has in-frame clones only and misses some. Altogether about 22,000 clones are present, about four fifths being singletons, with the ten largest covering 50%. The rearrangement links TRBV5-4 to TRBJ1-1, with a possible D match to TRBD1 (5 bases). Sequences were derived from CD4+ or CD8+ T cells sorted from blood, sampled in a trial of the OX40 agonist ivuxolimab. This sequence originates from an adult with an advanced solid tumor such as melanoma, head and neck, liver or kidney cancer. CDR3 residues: CASSASGDGNTEAFF. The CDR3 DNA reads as TGTGCCAGCAGCGCAAGCGGGGACGGTAACACTGAAGCTTTCTTT.